These 15 T cell receptor beta chains came from one sample sequenced in a study of response to subunit inactivated influenza vaccine. From the RT-PCR reads, TCRdb called clonotypes with MiXCR, one entry per CDR3 protein. This sample carries a few hundred thousand distinct CDR3 sequences, approximately 7.3% of them seen once, and the ten largest clones take around 13%. Material: PBMCs from blood, obtained around 25 months after vaccination. These receptors all stem from a man aged 50-75 years who received an inactivated influenza vaccine.

The gene calls are TRBV7-2 and TRBJ1-4; D call uncertain. This CDR3 has 14 residues. Germline V lookup: CDR1 SGHTA, CDR2 FQGNSA. The ends were cut back, 7 bases at V and 4 bases at J, with 13 bases in the middle. Here the CDR3 reads CASNRGSSNEKLFF. For the CDR3, the DNA is TGTGCCAGCAATCGGGGATCCAGTAATGAAAAACTGTTTTTT.

This clonotype was counted only a few times. The junction shows a germline mismatch at one end, possibly a read error. The chain is built from TRBV7-7 and TRBJ2-5; tentative D call: TRBD2 (5 bases). The CDR3 runs 14 residues. Germline CDR1 and CDR2: SSHAT and FNYEAQ (reference sequence). This chain's CDR3 is CASSLGLWGETQYF. The CDR3 coding sequence is TGTGCTAGCAGCTTAGGACTCTGGGGAGAGACCCAGTACTTC.

The chain carries TRBV20-1 and TRBJ2-7, with TRBD1 as a possible D gene (6 bases). The V and J ends lost 0 bases and 2 bases respectively, with 14 bases between them. This CDR3 is built from 15 residues. Germline CDR1 reads DFQATT; CDR2 reads SNEGSKA (reference sequence). The CDR3 loop reads CSARDPRQAPYEQYF. CDR3 DNA: TGCAGTGCTAGAGACCCCAGACAGGCCCCCTACGAGCAGTACTTC.

There are many counts of this clonotype. V and J are TRBV7-2 and TRBJ1-4; tentative D call: TRBD1 (5 bases). V lost 5 bases and J 1 base, leaving 14 bases between the germline ends. From germline, CDR1 is SGHTA and CDR2 FQGNSA. The CDR3 contains 16 residues. CDR3 in amino acids: CASSKDRALTNEKLFF. DNA of the CDR3: TGTGCCAGCAGCAAAGACAGAGCTCTAACTAATGAAAAACTGTTTTTT.

The J gene is TRBJ2-1, the V gene TRBV20-1; 9 bases fit TRBD2. Germline V CDR1 and CDR2: DFQATT, SNEGSKA (reference sequence). Trimming at V came to 6 bases and at J to 6 bases, leaving 15 bases not matched to a gene. This CDR3 comprises 16 residues. Here the CDR3 reads CSALRVAGEKGNEQFF. The CDR3 DNA follows: TGCAGTGCCCTCCGGGTAGCGGGAGAAAAGGGCAATGAGCAGTTCTTC.

This clonotype was seen more than once but under ten times. The chain is built from TRBV4-2 and TRBJ1-6, with D hard to call. The CDR3 length is 12 residues. Per the germline V gene, CDR1 is LGHNA and CDR2 is YNFKEQ. Trimming left V 5 bases short and J 7 bases short, with 6 bases between. CDR3: CASSVQNSPLHF. The CDR3 bases are TGTGCCAGCAGCGTCCAGAATTCACCCCTCCACTTT.

The V and J genes are TRBV5-5 and TRBJ2-7; tentative D call: TRBD1 (6 bases). The germline V gene encodes CDR1 SGHKS and CDR2 YYEKEE (reference sequence). V shed 0 bases and J shed 6 bases, with 10 bases lying between them. This CDR3 spans 13 amino acids. The DNA for the CDR3 is TGTGCCAGCAGCTTGGAGGGCAGGGGCGAGCAGTACTTC. Residues: CASSLEGRGEQYF.

The chain carries TRBV15 and TRBJ2-7; the match to TRBD2 covers 13 bases. This CDR3 contains 15 residues. Germline CDR1 is LNHNV and CDR2 is YYDKDF (reference sequence). Trimming at V came to 4 bases and at J to 4 bases, leaving 4 bases not matched to a gene. The CDR3: CATSKGLAGEYEQYF. Written as DNA, the CDR3 is TGTGCCACCAGCAAAGGACTAGCGGGGGAATACGAGCAGTACTTC.

This clonotype has just a few counts. The genes are TRBV11-2 and TRBJ2-2; the D gene is possibly TRBD1 (6 bases). The V gene's germline CDR1 is SGHAT and CDR2 FQNNGV. V lost 5 bases to trimming and J lost 4 bases, with 14 bases between them. The CDR3 covers 15 residues. This CDR3 reads CASSHDRRFTGELFF. The DNA of the CDR3 is TGTGCCAGCAGCCACGACAGGAGGTTCACCGGGGAGCTGTTTTTT. Full variable domain (missing parts from reference TRBV11-2 and TRBJ2-2): EAGVAQSPRYKIIEKRQSVAFWCNPISGHATLYWYQQILGQGPKLLIQFQNNGVVDDSQLPKDRFSAERLKGVDSTLKIQPAKLEDSAVYLCASSHDRRFTGELFFGEGSRLTVL.

This clonotype was picked up a small number of times. The V and J genes are TRBV7-2 and TRBJ2-3, with D possibly being TRBD2 (5 bases). Germline V gene lookup returns CDR1 SGHTA and CDR2 FQGNSA. This CDR3 region has 12 residues. With 2 bases removed from V and 11 bases from J, the gap between germline ends came to 11 bases. The CDR3 here is CASSLYSGMQYF. The CDR3 DNA follows: TGTGCCAGCAGCTTATACTCCGGGATGCAGTATTTT.

This clonotype has more than one count but fewer than ten. V is TRBV3-1 and J is TRBJ2-7, with TRBD2 identical over 7 bases. CDR1 is LGHDT and CDR2 is YNNKEL in the germline V gene (reference sequence). The CDR3 contains 15 residues. V gave up 4 bases and J gave up 2 bases; unmatched junction bases: 8. The CDR3 region is CASSPSAGRTYEQYF. In nucleotides, the CDR3 is TGTGCCAGCAGCCCGTCAGCGGGGAGAACCTACGAGCAGTACTTC.

This clonotype turned up a few times. DNA of the CDR3: TGTGCCAGCAGCTTACGGCAGGCCTCCTACAATGAGCAGTTCTTC. This encodes CASSLRQASYNEQFF. The chain combines TRBV7-6 with TRBJ2-1; D gene unclear. The CDR3 extends over 15 amino acids. From germline, CDR1 is SGHVS and CDR2 FNYEAQ. The germline V and J ends were trimmed by 2 bases and 0 bases, with 8 bases remaining between them.

The chain combines TRBV4-2 with TRBJ2-3; 10 bases are a match to TRBD1. Germline V gives CDR1 LGHNA, CDR2 YNFKEQ. There are 15 residues in the CDR3. Trimming removed 4 bases from V and 5 bases from J; junction bases left unmatched: 6. The CDR3 is CASSPRTGGRDTQYF. CDR3 coding DNA: TGTGCCAGCAGCCCTCGGACAGGGGGTAGAGATACGCAGTATTTT.

This clonotype came up many times. The chain combines TRBV15 with TRBJ2-1; 9 bases are a match to TRBD2. The CDR3 totals 20 residues. Losses at the gene ends were 0 bases for V and 1 base for J; bases not matched to a gene: 13. Germline CDR1 LNHNV, CDR2 YYDKDF (reference sequence). The CDR3, as DNA: TGTGCCACCAGCAGAGATCCGGGTAGCGGGGGAAAACTTTCCTACAATGAGCAGTTCTTC. Its protein product is CATSRDPGSGGKLSYNEQFF. The full variable domain, with the rest looked up from reference TRBV15 and TRBJ2-1, is DAMVIQNPRYQVTQFGKPVTLSCSQTLNHNVMYWYQQKSSQAPKLLFHYYDKDFNNEADTPDNFQSRRPNTSFCFLDIRSPGLGDTAMYLCATSRDPGSGGKLSYNEQFFGPGTRLTVL.

This clonotype was seen a handful of times. This chain joins TRBV28 and TRBJ2-1; 9 positions match TRBD2. The CDR3 totals 14 residues. V dropped 6 bases and J dropped 8; count of bases not matched to a gene: 8. Germline V gene data show CDR1 as MDHEN and CDR2 as SYDVKM. CDR3 nucleotides: TGTGCCAGCAGCTATAGCGGGAGTGCCCATGAGCAGTTCTTC. It translates to CASSYSGSAHEQFF. Full variable domain (rest looked up from reference TRBV28 and TRBJ2-1): DVKVTQSSRYLVKRTGEKVFLECVQDMDHENMFWYRQDPGLGLRLIYFSYDVKMKEKGDIPEGYSVSREKKERFSLILESASTNQTSMYLCASSYSGSAHEQFFGPGTRLTVL.